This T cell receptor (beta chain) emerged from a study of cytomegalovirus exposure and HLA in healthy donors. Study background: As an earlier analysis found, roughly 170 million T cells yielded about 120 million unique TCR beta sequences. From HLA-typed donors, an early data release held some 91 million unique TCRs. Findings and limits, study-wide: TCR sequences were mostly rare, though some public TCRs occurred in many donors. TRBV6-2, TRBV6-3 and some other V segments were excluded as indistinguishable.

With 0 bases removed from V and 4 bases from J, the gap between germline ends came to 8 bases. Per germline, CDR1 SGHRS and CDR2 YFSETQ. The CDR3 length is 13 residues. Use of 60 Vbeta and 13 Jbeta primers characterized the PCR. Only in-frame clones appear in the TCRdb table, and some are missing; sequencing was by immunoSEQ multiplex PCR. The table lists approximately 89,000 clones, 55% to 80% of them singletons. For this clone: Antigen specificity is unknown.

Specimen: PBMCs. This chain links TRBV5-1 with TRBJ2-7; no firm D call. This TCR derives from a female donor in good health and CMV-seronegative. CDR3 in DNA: TGCGCCAGCAGCTTGGGGCAATTTTACGAGCAGTACTTC. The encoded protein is CASSLGQFYEQYF.